This T cell receptor beta chain came from a study of shared clonotypes between healthy human individuals. Germline V lookup: CDR1 SGHAT, CDR2 FQNNGV. Between the trimmed V and J ends, which lost 2 bases and 2 bases, there was a span of 5 bases. CDR3 length: 13 amino acids. The protocol was immunoSEQ multiplex PCR, while the TCRdb copy is restricted to in-frame clones and leaves out a portion. The sample carries about a million clones, around 74% recorded once. A split of CD4+ cells into CD45RA+ naive and CD45RA-negative memory subsets was performed. V is TRBV11-2 and J is TRBJ2-3; D remains unclear. This TCR derives from a man younger than 30 in good health. The sequenced sample was memory CD4+ T cells sorted from blood. Subset of the sample: CD45RA-negative fraction. CDR3 sequence: CASSLTYTDTQYF. CDR3 nucleotides: TGTGCCAGCAGCTTAACTTACACAGATACGCAGTATTTT.